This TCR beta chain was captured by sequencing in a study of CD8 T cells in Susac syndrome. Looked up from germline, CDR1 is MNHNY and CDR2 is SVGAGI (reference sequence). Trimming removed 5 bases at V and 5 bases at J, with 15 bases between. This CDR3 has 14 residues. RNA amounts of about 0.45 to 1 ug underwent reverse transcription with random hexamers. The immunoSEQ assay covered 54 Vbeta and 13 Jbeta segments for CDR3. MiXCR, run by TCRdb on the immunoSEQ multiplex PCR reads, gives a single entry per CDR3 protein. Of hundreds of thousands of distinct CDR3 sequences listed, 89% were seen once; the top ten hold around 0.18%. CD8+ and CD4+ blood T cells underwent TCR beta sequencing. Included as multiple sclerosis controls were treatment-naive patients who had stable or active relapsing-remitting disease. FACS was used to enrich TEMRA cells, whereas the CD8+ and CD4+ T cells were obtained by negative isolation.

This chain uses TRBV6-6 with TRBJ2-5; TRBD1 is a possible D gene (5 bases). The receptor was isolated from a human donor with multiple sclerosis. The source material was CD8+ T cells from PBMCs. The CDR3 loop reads CASSTGGDVETQYF. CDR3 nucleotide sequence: TGTGCCAGCAGTACAGGTGGCGATGTGGAGACCCAGTACTTC.